Following are 21 T cell receptor beta chains from one sample sequenced in a study of T cells in Graves' hyperthyroidism and ophthalmopathy. It was RNA transcripts that yielded the amplified TCR beta CDR3 regions. TCR CDR3 underwent first-round RT-PCR with the HTBI primer set. MiXCR, applied by TCRdb to the multiplex PCR reads, yields one record per CDR3 protein. The sample carries a few hundred thousand distinct CDR3 sequences, 18% recorded once. The sequencing input was blood. The receptor source for this set is a woman in her fifties or sixties with Graves' hyperthyroidism.

Many counts were recorded for this clonotype. The chain is built from TRBV2 and TRBJ2-1; maybe TRBD2 (5 bases). CDR1 and CDR2 (germline): SNHLY, FYNNEI. Trimming left V 10 bases short and J 4 bases short, with 8 bases between. This CDR3 region has 11 residues. Here the CDR3 reads CAIGGYNEQFF. In nucleotides, the CDR3 is TGTGCCATCGGAGGTTACAATGAGCAGTTCTTC.

The chain uses TRBV6-1 and TRBJ1-5, with TRBD1 as a possible D gene (6 bases). CDR3 length: 15 amino acids. Germline CDR1 is MNHNS and CDR2 is SASEGT. V shed 6 bases and J shed 5 bases, with 17 bases lying between them. Here the CDR3 reads CASRLGGGPYQPQHF. The DNA of the CDR3 is TGTGCCAGCAGGCTCGGGGGGGGCCCCTATCAGCCCCAGCATTTT.

This clonotype was counted many times. CDR3 coding DNA: TGTGCCAGCAGCCAAGGGTCGACTAGCGGGGAGGCTGAGACCCAGTACTTC. Translation gives CASSQGSTSGEAETQYF. The chain combines TRBV4-2 with TRBJ2-5; the match to TRBD2 covers 11 bases. Per the germline V gene, CDR1 is LGHNA and CDR2 is YNFKEQ. This CDR3 contains 17 residues. V dropped 1 base and J dropped 5; count of bases not matched to a gene: 9.

This clonotype has at least ten counts. This sequence joins TRBV28 and TRBJ2-3, with 9 bases identical to TRBD1. V shed 7 bases and J 6 bases; nucleotides not matched to a gene: 5. Germline assignment: CDR1 MDHEN and CDR2 SYDVKM. The CDR3 spans 13 residues. The CDR3 sequence is CASKWTGEDTQYF. CDR3 nucleotide sequence: TGTGCCAGCAAGTGGACAGGGGAGGATACGCAGTATTTT.

This clonotype was counted between two and nine times. CDR3 loop: CASSFFRGYTF. CDR3 sequence (DNA): TGTGCCAGCAGCTTTTTCAGAGGCTACACCTTC. This chain links TRBV7-2 with TRBJ1-2, with no clear D. The CDR3 covers 11 residues. Per the germline V gene, CDR1 is SGHTA and CDR2 is FQGNSA. Trimming removed 3 bases at V and 8 bases at J, with 7 bases between.

This clonotype was counted only a few times. The chain uses TRBV3-1 and TRBJ2-3; D perhaps matches TRBD2 (6 bases). Germline assignment: CDR1 LGHDT and CDR2 YNNKEL (reference sequence). V was pared by 4 bases and J by 5 bases, with 13 bases between. The CDR3 is 14 amino acids. The DNA for the CDR3 is TGTGCCAGCAGCCCCCCTGGGCGGGGAGATACGCAGTATTTT. As protein: CASSPPGRGDTQYF.

The CDR3 DNA reads as TGTGCCAGCAGTTACTCACGCGGGGGACTCACCGGGGAGCTGTTTTTT. The encoded protein is CASSYSRGGLTGELFF. The V call is TRBV6-2 or TRBV6-3, the J call TRBJ2-2, with 7 bases matching TRBD2. Germline assignment: CDR1 MNHEY and CDR2 SVGEGT. The CDR3 runs to 16 residues. V dropped 0 bases and J dropped 4; count of bases not matched to a gene: 5.

Comment on this clonotype: A much larger clone lies a single base off, so this may be a read error. The chain uses TRBV12-3 or TRBV12-4 and TRBJ1-1; 7 bases map to TRBD1. The V gene end was trimmed by 1 base and the J gene end by 4 bases; junction bases not matched to a gene: 3. This CDR3 is built from 14 residues. CDR3 sequence: CASSLEGASTEAFF. The CDR3 DNA reads as TGTGCCAGCAGTTTAGAGGGGGCGAGCACTGAAGCTTTCTTT.

This clonotype came up a few times. V and J are TRBV10-3 and TRBJ2-5; D gene unclear. The CDR3 is 12 residues long. Trimming stripped 2 bases from V and 3 bases from J, with 4 bases between. Germline-derived CDR1 and CDR2 are ENHRY and SYGVKD. CDR3 region: CAISEPEETQYF. The CDR3, as DNA: TGTGCCATCAGTGAGCCGGAAGAGACCCAGTACTTC.

This clonotype was seen many times. This sequence joins TRBV11-2 and TRBJ2-3, with D possibly being TRBD1 (6 bases). There are 16 residues in the CDR3. Germline CDR1 and CDR2: SGHAT and FQNNGV. The germline V and J ends were trimmed by 6 bases and 1 base, with 17 bases remaining between them. The CDR3 DNA reads TGTGCCAGCAGATTCGGACAGCCATGGGGCACAGATACGCAGTATTTT. Amino acids: CASRFGQPWGTDTQYF.

This clonotype showed up many times. V usage is TRBV27 and J usage is TRBJ2-1; D gene ambiguous. The germline V and J ends were trimmed by 2 bases and 4 bases, with 6 bases remaining between them. Per germline, CDR1 MNHEY and CDR2 SMNVEV (reference sequence). The CDR3 spans 13 residues. The chain's CDR3 is CASSLNWYNEQFF. In nucleotides, the CDR3 is TGTGCCAGCAGTTTAAACTGGTACAATGAGCAGTTCTTC.

This chain connects TRBV20-1 to TRBJ2-1; weak D call: TRBD2 (5 bases). Germline CDR1 is DFQATT and CDR2 is SNEGSKA (reference sequence). Trimming pared 1 base from V and 4 bases from J, leaving 20 bases between. The CDR3 is made up of 17 amino acids. CDR3: CSARGHLRSGSYNEQFF. In nucleotides, the CDR3 is TGCAGTGCTAGAGGCCACCTTAGATCGGGGAGTTACAATGAGCAGTTCTTC.

The chain combines TRBV20-1 with TRBJ2-7; 9 positions match TRBD2. This CDR3 is built from 13 residues. V shed 5 bases and J 2 bases; nucleotides not matched to a gene: 4. CDR1 is DFQATT and CDR2 is SNEGSKA in the germline V gene (reference sequence). This CDR3 reads CSAEREATYEQYF. The DNA for the CDR3 is TGCAGTGCTGAGCGGGAGGCAACCTACGAGCAGTACTTC.

This clonotype was counted ten times or more. This chain connects TRBV2 to TRBJ2-3; D uncertain. Germline lookup yields CDR1 SNHLY and CDR2 FYNNEI. CDR3 length: 12 amino acids. V dropped 8 bases and J dropped 2 bases, with 8 bases sitting between them. The CDR3 nucleotides are TGTGCCAGCGGGATGCACACAGATACGCAGTATTTT. This translates into CASGMHTDTQYF.

This clonotype came up many times. The V call is TRBV27, the J call TRBJ2-7, with a tentative D call TRBD2 (5 bases). Looked up from germline, CDR1 is MNHEY and CDR2 is SMNVEV (reference sequence). Trimming cost V 5 bases and J 7 bases, with 15 bases left between them. The CDR3 consists of 13 residues. CDR3 region: CASSPRTSGEQYF. The CDR3 DNA reads as TGTGCCAGCAGTCCCCGAACCTCGGGAGAGCAGTACTTC.

This clonotype has just a few counts. Mismatch with germline at one junction end may stem from a read error. J is TRBJ2-2 and V is TRBV18; 7 bases are a match to TRBD1. The CDR3 has 15 residues. In germline, CDR1 is KGHSH, CDR2 LQKENI. The CDR3 sequence: CASSPLRQGNGELFF. In DNA form, the CDR3 reads TGTGCCAGCTCCCCACTCCGACAGGGAAACGGGGAGCTGTTTTTT.

This clonotype was counted a few times. The chain joins TRBV5-1 to TRBJ2-3; 11 nucleotides line up with TRBD2. The CDR3 covers 17 residues. J was trimmed by 3 bases and V by 4 bases; bases with no gene match: 10. Germline V lookup: CDR1 SGHRS, CDR2 YFSETQ. The CDR3 reads CASSALAGGPDTDTQYF. The CDR3 DNA reads TGCGCCAGCAGCGCATTAGCGGGGGGGCCTGATACAGATACGCAGTATTTT.

This clonotype is a singleton in its sample. V usage is TRBV25-1 and J usage is TRBJ2-3; the D gene is possibly TRBD2 (6 bases). The CDR3 is 15 residues long. V shed 6 bases and J shed 2 bases, with 15 bases lying between them. Germline V gene lookup returns CDR1 MGHDK and CDR2 SYGVNS. CDR3 nucleotide sequence: TGTGCCAGCAGCAATAGCGGTTACCACACAGATACGCAGTATTTT. The encoded protein is CASSNSGYHTDTQYF. Supplemented by reference TRBV25-1 and TRBJ2-3, the full variable domain reads EADIYQTPRYLVIGTGKKITLECSQTMGHDKMYWYQQDPGMELHLIHYSYGVNSTEKGDLSSESTVSRIRTEHFPLTLESARPSHTSQYLCASSNSGYHTDTQYFGPGTRLTVL.

J is TRBJ2-2 and V is TRBV6-1; 7 bases align to TRBD2. Germline CDR1 reads MNHNS; CDR2 reads SASEGT. With V trimmed by 6 bases and J by 7 bases, 11 bases remained unmatched. This CDR3 spans 15 amino acids. As DNA, the CDR3 is TGTGCCAGCAGACTTGTGAGCGGGACGAACGGGGAGCTGTTTTTT. Amino acids: CASRLVSGTNGELFF.

In regard to this clonotype: The germline gene is not matched at one end of the junction; a read error may be the cause. This chain connects TRBV18 to TRBJ2-7; 12 nucleotides match TRBD1. There are 15 residues in the CDR3. CDR1 KGHSH and CDR2 LQKENI come from the germline V gene. CDR3 nucleotides: TGTGCCAGCTCACCCGGGACAGGGGGCAGGTACGAGCAGTGCTTC. This sequence encodes CASSPGTGGRYEQCF.

This clonotype was recorded at least ten times. This chain connects TRBV20-1 to TRBJ2-1; 7 bases align to TRBD1. The CDR3 is 14 amino acids. CDR1 and CDR2 from the germline V gene are DFQATT and SNEGSKA (reference sequence). V was clipped by 0 bases and J by 6 bases; unmatched bases: 5. CDR3 sequence (DNA): TGCAGTGCTAGAGATTGGGGACAGACCAATGAGCAGTTCTTC. This sequence encodes CSARDWGQTNEQFF.